This T cell receptor beta chain was captured by sequencing in a study of cytomegalovirus exposure and HLA in healthy donors. The donors comprised healthy bone marrow donors. The study ran its PCR with 60 Vbeta and 13 Jbeta primers. Assay used: immunoSEQ multiplex PCR; TCRdb lists only in-frame clones, some missing. The table shows tens of thousands of clones, with more than 70% occurring only once. Germline V gene lookup returns CDR1 LNHDA and CDR2 SQIVND (reference sequence). The CDR3 is made up of 15 amino acids. V lost 7 bases and J 1 base, leaving 16 bases between the germline ends. Overall study results and limits: In a later analysis, HLA-associated TCR beta chains were more clonally expanded than equally common others. A highly shared variant cluster was judged a likely technical artifact. HLA alleles showed associations with some 15,000 TCR beta sequences in a later analysis, at a 0.05 false discovery rate.

A remark on this clone: Its target is not known.

The chain combines TRBV19 with TRBJ1-1; unclear D gene. Sequencing was carried out using PBMCs. The sequence was obtained from a woman between 40 and 55 years old in good health and CMV-seropositive. The CDR3 loop reads CASTTSYIPNTEAFF. The CDR3 DNA sequence: TGTGCCAGTACCACCTCCTATATCCCGAACACTGAAGCTTTCTTT.